A single T cell receptor beta chain is shown here with its context. The antigen remains unidentified. Each CDR3 protein is one row after TCRdb ran MiXCR on the 5' RACE reads. The sample holds 500,000 to 600,000 distinct CDR3 sequences, 20% to 25% seen once. This record belongs to a study of identical twins. Study-wide results and limits: There is a chance that invariant MAIT and iNKT cells partially muddied zero-insertion analyses. Clonotypes of the beta chain that were abundant in cord blood carried fewer insertions (memory repertoires showed none). Twins' excess sharing was less marked for out-of-frame beta sequences.

The sample was also linked to a second study, of T cells expressing NK-cell markers.

The sample was CD4+ T cells sorted from blood. The receptor's source is a woman aged 18-30 years in good health.

This CDR3 is CASSPLRASGYQETQYF. CDR3 nucleotides: TGTGCCAGCAGCCCGTTGCGGGCTAGCGGGTACCAAGAGACCCAGTACTTC. The chain recombines TRBV7-3 with TRBJ2-5; 8 bases line up with TRBD2. Germline CDR1 SGHTA, CDR2 FQGTGA. The CDR3 extends over 17 amino acids. The V and J ends lost 5 bases and 0 bases, in that order; junction bases with no gene match: 11.